This T cell receptor beta chain was captured in a study of blood T cell repertoires in COVID-19 (dated by TCRdb to 2018 to 2021). With respect to the entire study: The collaborator samples originated in the United States, Italy and Spain and spanned the acute and convalescent phases of COVID-19. The prospective study material was composed of cDNA or gDNA derived from T cells, B-cell-depleted T cells, or PBMCs. Deeply sampled blood TCRbeta repertoires from subjects exposed to, actively infected with, or recovered from COVID-19 were included in the dataset. The repertoires were made available in a free public database intended to serve as a resource for research on the immune response to SARS-CoV-2. The samples were drawn from the first 160 participants of the ongoing ImmuneRACE study and from some 1,300 subjects provided by 6 global collaborators. Nearly every sample came with metadata listing a de-identified subject ID, COVID-19 status, age in years and sex. HLA class I and class II types, where available, came from metadata supplied by the sample provider rather than from assay-based typing.

A second Seattle source provided samples from volunteer blood donors who had recovered from COVID-19. Each collaborating institution followed its own protocols to collect whole blood in K2EDTA tubes. For TCRbeta analysis, collaborators shipped samples as frozen whole blood, isolated PBMCs, or DNA extracted from either of those sample types. The CDR3, cysteine through phenylalanine, is 16 amino acids long. Just CDR3 DNA is preserved here, 48 bases in frame from base 1. Taken from the germline V gene (reference sequence), the CDR1 and CDR2 loops are MNHNY and SVGAGI. V has 5 bases trimmed and J has 3 bases trimmed; junction bases matching no gene number 4. Points the paper makes about the study in general: The amount of clinical and demographic metadata varied by source and participant and was provided uncurated.

In the case of this clone: Its antigen remains unidentified. Per-base quality was not reported, and no clone a single base away is much larger than it.

TCRbeta CDR3 regions were amplified from genomic DNA using the immunoSEQ Assay, a bias-controlled multiplex PCR. The authors' pipeline ran thus. The number of nucleated cells in each sample was estimated from the amplification of reference gene primers within the assay. Sequence reads were collapsed and filtered to measure the absolute abundance of every unique TCRbeta CDR3 rearrangement. For each sample, productive Simpson clonality was calculated by taking the square root of Simpson's diversity index across productive rearrangements. TCRdb re-hosts the immuneACCESS table, in-frame sequences only. Its copies lack some clones; in the studies checked, an unresolved V gene accounts for under half of them, and the cause for the rest is not known. That table is the source of V, J and clone size, and D and trimming were worked out from the DNA. Counted in this sample were under 250,000 clones; approximately 84% of them appeared once. Around 2.9% of the sample belongs to the ten largest clones.

The material sequenced was peripheral blood. The chain is assembled from TRBV6-6 and TRBJ2-7; 16 middle bases align to TRBD2. The receptor was derived from a man aged 45-65 years who had recovered from COVID-19. The CDR3 reads as follows: CASSGTSGRAFYEQYF. The bases read TGTGCCAGCAGTGGGACTAGCGGGAGGGCCTTCTACGAGCAGTACTTC.